These 12 T cell receptor beta chains were sequenced from one sample in a study of blood T cell repertoires in COVID-19. Profiling relied on immunoSEQ multiplex PCR, and the TCRdb table lists in-frame clones only, not all of them. The sample comprises 250,000 or so clones, 80% to 90% of which are singletons, and around 2.6% rests with the top ten. The sequencing input was PBMCs or T cells enriched from blood (not recorded which). These receptors were collected from a woman in her twenties or thirties with acute COVID-19.

The chain joins TRBV7-2 to TRBJ1-2; TRBD1 agrees at 9 bases. With 5 bases clipped from V and 6 bases from J, the junction kept 7 bases outside the gene matches. CDR1 is SGHTA, CDR2 FQGNSA, per germline. This CDR3 contains 14 residues. CDR3 coding DNA: TGTGCCAGCAGCGAGTGGACAGGGGCAGATGGCTACACCTTC. Its translation is CASSEWTGADGYTF.

The CDR3 nucleotides read TGTGCCAGCAGTTACACCGGGACAGTAGTTAATGAAAAACTGTTTTTT. Its translation is CASSYTGTVVNEKLFF. The rearrangement links TRBV27 to TRBJ1-4; 7 bases are a match to TRBD1. J lost 4 bases, V lost 4 bases, and 9 bases had no gene match. Germline V CDR1 and CDR2: MNHEY, SMNVEV (reference sequence). There are 16 residues in the CDR3.

The chain employs TRBV2 and TRBJ2-1; 9 bases are a match to TRBD2. CDR3 length: 16 residues. In germline, CDR1 is SNHLY, CDR2 FYNNEI. V dropped 3 bases and J dropped 4; count of bases not matched to a gene: 7. CDR3 DNA: TGTGCCAGCAGTGAGTCTCTAGCGGGGCGATACAATGAGCAGTTCTTC. Amino acids: CASSESLAGRYNEQFF.

This rearrangement joins TRBV20-1 to TRBJ1-1; unclear D gene. The CDR3 totals 11 residues. Trimming took off 4 bases at V and 2 bases at J, with 5 bases between the two ends. The germline gives CDR1 DFQATT, CDR2 SNEGSKA (reference sequence). The CDR3 loop reads CSAILNTEAFF. The CDR3 nucleotides are TGCAGTGCTATTCTTAACACTGAAGCTTTCTTT.

The chain links TRBV5-1 to TRBJ2-7, with D perhaps TRBD1 (6 bases). In germline, CDR1 is SGHRS, CDR2 YFSETQ. The CDR3 length is 15 residues. V was shortened by 0 bases and J by 0 bases, with 10 bases between the two germline ends. This chain's CDR3 is CASSLEGQFSYEQYF. CDR3 DNA sequence: TGCGCCAGCAGCTTGGAAGGACAGTTCTCCTACGAGCAGTACTTC.

J is TRBJ2-5 and V is TRBV4-3; no reliable D call. V lost 1 base to trimming and J lost 1 base, with 7 bases between them. This CDR3 spans 14 amino acids. Germline V gives CDR1 LGHNA, CDR2 YSLEER. The CDR3 loop is CASSQGAFQETQYF. CDR3 in DNA: TGCGCCAGCAGCCAAGGGGCCTTCCAAGAGACCCAGTACTTC.

The chain is built from TRBV4-2 and TRBJ2-7, with D possibly matching TRBD1 (5 bases). V was trimmed by 1 base and J by 3 bases, leaving 10 bases between them. CDR3 length equals 14 residues. Germline V gene sequence: CDR1 LGHNA, CDR2 YNFKEQ. This CDR3 reads CASSQAGAVYEQYF. For the CDR3, the DNA is TGTGCCAGCAGCCAAGCTGGGGCCGTCTACGAGCAGTACTTC.

The J gene is TRBJ2-3, the V gene TRBV11-2; 8 bases are shared with TRBD2. The J segment lost 0 bases and the V segment lost 5 bases, leaving 10 bases of the junction unmatched. The CDR3 is 17 amino acids. The germline V gene encodes CDR1 SGHAT and CDR2 FQNNGV. CDR3 in amino acids: CASSPLGGGRSTDTQYF. CDR3 DNA sequence: TGTGCCAGCAGCCCCCTCGGGGGGGGGCGTAGCACAGATACGCAGTATTTT.

The CDR3 is CASSSFTSSYNEQFF. The CDR3 DNA reads TGTGCCAGCAGCTCATTTACGAGCTCCTACAATGAGCAGTTCTTC. This rearrangement joins TRBV7-9 to TRBJ2-1; D unclear. Between the trimmed V and J ends, which lost 4 bases and 0 bases, there was a span of 10 bases. The CDR3 is 15 residues long. Germline CDR1 and CDR2: SEHNR and FQNEAQ (reference sequence).

The chain recombines TRBV5-1 with TRBJ2-7; perhaps TRBD2 as D (6 bases). Germline-derived CDR1 and CDR2 are SGHRS and YFSETQ. The CDR3 is made up of 17 amino acids. V dropped 6 bases and J dropped 4 bases, with 26 bases sitting between them. CDR3 sequence: CASIWRGARPFNYEQYF. The CDR3 region has the DNA TGCGCCAGCATCTGGCGGGGAGCCCGACCTTTTAATTACGAGCAGTACTTC. The variable domain in full, with the rest retrieved from reference TRBV5-1 and TRBJ2-7, is KAGVTQTPRYLIKTRGQQVTLSCSPISGHRSVSWYQQTPGQGLQFLFEYFSETQRNKGNFPGRFSGRQFSNSRSEMNVSTLELGDSALYLCASIWRGARPFNYEQYFGPGTRLTVT.

V usage is TRBV5-1 and J usage is TRBJ1-1; D may be TRBD1 (5 bases). CDR1 and CDR2 (germline): SGHRS, YFSETQ. The CDR3 has 16 amino acids. The germline V and J ends were trimmed by 8 bases and 3 bases, with 23 bases remaining between them. The DNA for the CDR3 is TGCGCCAGTAGGCAAGGGGCGGGGAGGATGGACACTGAAGCTTTCTTT. This sequence encodes CASRQGAGRMDTEAFF.

J is TRBJ2-2 and V is TRBV6-6; 12 bases match TRBD2. The CDR3 contains 16 residues. Germline CDR1 and CDR2: MNHNY and SVGAGI (reference sequence). With V trimmed by 7 bases and J by 6 bases, 9 bases remained unmatched. The CDR3 bases are TGTGCCAGCAACCCCTGGGCTAGCGGGGGGGCCGGGGAGCTGTTTTTT. Its protein is CASNPWASGGAGELFF.